One sample yielded the 19 T cell receptor beta chains listed below, sequenced in a study of blood T cell repertoires in COVID-19. Here immunoSEQ multiplex PCR was the method, and the copy in TCRdb shows in-frame clones only, minus some. Of approximately 50,000 clones listed, roughly 85% are singletons. Sequenced sample: peripheral blood. These receptors were taken from a man in his 70s with acute or convalescent COVID-19.

The chain carries TRBV9 and TRBJ2-1, with D hard to call. The CDR3 is made up of 17 amino acids. CDR1 and CDR2 (germline): SGDLS, YYNGEE. Trimming stripped 1 base from V and 0 bases from J, with 14 bases between. The DNA of the CDR3 is TGTGCCAGCAGCGTACTCACAATAGCAAGCTCCTACAATGAGCAGTTCTTC. It translates to CASSVLTIASSYNEQFF.

This clone is a singleton in its sample. The rearrangement links TRBV30 to TRBJ1-4; 8 bases are a match to TRBD1. This CDR3 has 15 amino acids. Germline CDR1 reads GTSNPN; CDR2 reads SVGIG (reference sequence). After removal of 6 bases from V and 2 bases from J, the junction contained 8 bases not matched to a gene. The CDR3 region has the DNA TGTGCCTGTATACTTCAGGGGGCGACTAATGAAAAACTGTTTTTT. Translation: CACILQGATNEKLFF.

Only a few counts were recorded for this clone. The rearrangement links TRBV5-3 to TRBJ2-7; TRBD2 matches 8 bases. TRBV5-3 is designated an ORF whose function remains uncertain. Germline trimming cut 0 bases from V and 1 base from J; bases unmatched to any gene: 3. There are 15 residues in the CDR3. In nucleotides, the CDR3 is TGTGCCAGAAGCTTGGAGGGACTAGGGTCCTACGAGCAGTACTTC. Its translation is CARSLEGLGSYEQYF.

V is TRBV5-5 and J is TRBJ1-4; D is ambiguous. The germline gives CDR1 SGHKS, CDR2 YYEKEE (reference sequence). V lost 2 bases to trimming and J lost 0 bases, with 11 bases between them. This CDR3 spans 16 amino acids. The CDR3 protein is CASSFLTDSTNEKLFF. DNA of the CDR3: TGTGCCAGCAGCTTTTTAACAGATTCAACTAATGAAAAACTGTTTTTT.

This chain joins TRBV5-4 and TRBJ2-2, with 11 bases fitting TRBD2. Germline V lookup: CDR1 SGHNT, CDR2 YYREEE (reference sequence). This CDR3 is built from 17 residues. V lost 0 bases, J lost 4 bases, and 5 bases stayed unmatched. In DNA, the CDR3 is TGTGCCAGCAGCTTGGACCTAGCGGGGGGATCCACCGGGGAGCTGTTTTTT. Translating it yields CASSLDLAGGSTGELFF.

V is TRBV7-6 and J is TRBJ2-6, with no clear D. Germline V lookup: CDR1 SGHVS, CDR2 FNYEAQ. The V gene lost 5 bases and the J gene lost 1 base, with 12 bases spanning the gap. The CDR3 is 16 amino acids. CDR3 DNA: TGTGCCAGCAGCCCACCTGAGGTTTCTGGGGCCAACGTCCTGACTTTC. It is translated as CASSPPEVSGANVLTF.

The V and J genes are TRBV4-2 and TRBJ2-7; TRBD2 is a possible D gene (5 bases). Germline V lookup: CDR1 LGHNA, CDR2 YNFKEQ. The CDR3 totals 14 residues. V dropped 0 bases and J dropped 3 bases, with 9 bases sitting between them. CDR3 amino acids: CASSQDPRDYEQYF. The CDR3 DNA follows: TGTGCCAGCAGCCAAGACCCCCGGGACTACGAGCAGTACTTC.

V is TRBV28 and J is TRBJ1-2, with D perhaps TRBD1 (5 bases). The V gene lost 5 bases and the J gene lost 7 bases, with 17 bases spanning the gap. CDR3 size: 14 residues. Germline V lookup: CDR1 MDHEN, CDR2 SYDVKM. The CDR3 DNA reads TGTGCCAGCAGTCCCTCCCGGGGGGTAGGTGGCTACACCTTC. This sequence encodes CASSPSRGVGGYTF.

The chain uses TRBV18 and TRBJ1-1, with 10 bases matching TRBD1. V shed 3 bases, J shed 4 bases, and the junction held 11 bases outside the gene matches. CDR3 length: 17 amino acids. CDR1 and CDR2 (germline): KGHSH, LQKENI. CDR3 residues: CASSPFGTGVVGTEAFF. CDR3 nucleotide sequence: TGTGCCAGCTCACCTTTCGGGACAGGGGTCGTCGGCACTGAAGCTTTCTTT.

The chain recombines TRBV6-2 or TRBV6-3 with TRBJ2-1; 7 bases line up with TRBD2. The CDR3 is made up of 14 amino acids. Per the germline V gene, CDR1 is MNHEY and CDR2 is SVGEGT. V dropped 2 bases and J dropped 4; count of bases not matched to a gene: 2. The chain's CDR3 is CASSYEAGYNEQFF. In DNA form, the CDR3 reads TGTGCCAGCAGTTACGAAGCGGGGTACAATGAGCAGTTCTTC.

V and J are TRBV19 and TRBJ1-2, with D uncertain. The CDR3 has 12 amino acids. CDR1 is LNHDA, CDR2 SQIVND, per germline (reference sequence). Deletions cut 5 bases from V and 10 bases from J, with 14 bases between. In DNA form, the CDR3 reads TGTGCCAGTAGTCCCCCCTCGGGTGCCTACACCTTC. Translated: CASSPPSGAYTF.

This clone was seen once. The chain links TRBV7-9 to TRBJ1-3, with 7 bases matching TRBD1. This CDR3 contains 16 residues. Germline V CDR1 and CDR2: SEHNR, FQNEAQ (reference sequence). J gave up 0 bases and V 2 bases, and 4 bases lay outside the gene matches. CDR3 in amino acids: CASSLSGTDSGNTIYF. The DNA for the CDR3 is TGTGCCAGCAGCTTATCCGGGACAGACTCTGGAAACACCATATATTTT.

The chain employs TRBV7-2 and TRBJ2-7, with D possibly matching TRBD1 (6 bases). The V end lost 5 bases, the J end lost 2 bases, and 10 bases lay between the germline ends. CDR1 and CDR2 (germline): SGHTA, FQGNSA. The CDR3 has 13 amino acids. CDR3 sequence reads: CASSPRGPYEQYF. The CDR3 DNA is TGTGCCAGCAGCCCCAGGGGCCCCTACGAGCAGTACTTC.

This chain joins TRBV25-1 and TRBJ1-1; a weak D match, TRBD1 (6 bases). In germline, CDR1 is MGHDK, CDR2 SYGVNS. V lost 6 bases and J lost 4, with 12 bases in between. CDR3 length: 13 residues. The CDR3 loop is CASRRGGGTEAFF. The CDR3 region has the DNA TGTGCCAGCAGAAGGGGGGGAGGCACTGAAGCTTTCTTT.

This clone was counted a few times. V usage is TRBV4-2 and J usage is TRBJ2-5, with 8 bases lining up with TRBD2. V was clipped by 1 base and J by 4 bases; unmatched bases: 11. The CDR3 spans 17 residues. Germline CDR1 LGHNA, CDR2 YNFKEQ. The CDR3 nucleotides read TGTGCCAGCAGCCAAGCGGTGGAAAGCGGGGGTACAGAGACCCAGTACTTC. It encodes CASSQAVESGGTETQYF.

The chain links TRBV7-2 to TRBJ2-3, with 7 bases identical to TRBD2. Looked up from germline, CDR1 is SGHTA and CDR2 is FQGNSA. The CDR3 length is 16 residues. V lost 3 bases to trimming and J lost 3 bases; unmatched junction nucleotides: 9. The CDR3 protein is CASSFQRDGGTDTQYF. The CDR3 nucleotides are TGTGCCAGCAGCTTCCAGCGGGACGGAGGTACAGATACGCAGTATTTT.

The chain joins TRBV11-2 to TRBJ1-2; the D gene is possibly TRBD1 (5 bases). CDR1 is SGHAT, CDR2 FQNNGV, per germline. V lost 5 bases to trimming and J lost 2 bases, with 12 bases between them. The CDR3 sequence is 14 residues long. The CDR3 bases are TGTGCCAGCAGCCCCTGGACACCGAACTATGGCTACACCTTC. Its protein product is CASSPWTPNYGYTF. Combining the CDR3 with reference TRBV11-2 and TRBJ1-2 gives the whole variable domain EAGVAQSPRYKIIEKRQSVAFWCNPISGHATLYWYQQILGQGPKLLIQFQNNGVVDDSQLPKDRFSAERLKGVDSTLKIQPAKLEDSAVYLCASSPWTPNYGYTFGSGTRLTVV.

The chain recombines TRBV9 with TRBJ2-5, with 7 bases that match TRBD2. V was pared by 4 bases and J by 5 bases, with 8 bases of the junction left unmatched. This CDR3 is 14 amino acids long. In germline, CDR1 is SGDLS, CDR2 YYNGEE. CDR3 nucleotide sequence: TGTGCCAGCAGCTCGGCGGGAGTTGCGGAGACCCAGTACTTC. Translated, it gives CASSSAGVAETQYF.

The genes are TRBV5-1 and TRBJ2-7; a possible D gene is TRBD2 (7 bases). The CDR3 sequence is 16 residues long. CDR1 and CDR2 from the germline V gene are SGHRS and YFSETQ. The V gene lost 4 bases and the J gene lost 0 bases, with 17 bases spanning the gap. This chain's CDR3 is CASSKGVLAVSYEQYF. The CDR3, as DNA: TGCGCCAGCAGCAAGGGGGTGCTAGCGGTCTCCTACGAGCAGTACTTC.